A single sample is the source of the 17 T cell receptor beta chains below, sequenced in a study of T cell repertoires in cytomegalovirus infection. What these receptors recognize is not known. TCRdb processed the reads anew with MiXCR; each CDR3 protein has one entry. The sample yields about 770,000 distinct CDR3 sequences, roughly 29% seen once. Here the sequenced sample was cultured CD8+ T cells from PBMCs, taken from culture after CMV antigen stimulation. The receptors were sampled from a human donor in good health (CMV status not recorded). Some clones in this sample may be carry-over from other donors' samples.

This clonotype has only a few counts. This chain uses TRBV19 with TRBJ1-3; no clear D. Germline V lookup: CDR1 LNHDA, CDR2 SQIVND (reference sequence). V dropped 6 bases and J dropped 0 bases, with 12 bases sitting between them. The CDR3 loop spans 15 amino acids. The CDR3 DNA sequence: TGTGCCAGTAGCACTGTGAGGGACTCTGGAAACACCATATATTTT. It codes for CASSTVRDSGNTIYF.

The chain joins TRBV9 to TRBJ2-7; TRBD2 matches 14 bases. CDR1 and CDR2 from the germline V gene are SGDLS and YYNGEE. The V gene end was trimmed by 3 bases and the J gene end by 4 bases; junction bases not matched to a gene: 3. The CDR3 length is 15 residues. CDR3 sequence (DNA): TGTGCCAGCAGCGGGGGGACTAGCGGGGGTTACGAGCAGTACTTC. It codes for CASSGGTSGGYEQYF.

The chain carries TRBV28 and TRBJ1-3; a possible D gene is TRBD1 (6 bases). The CDR3 runs to 17 residues. Germline-derived CDR1 and CDR2 are MDHEN and SYDVKM. V was clipped by 5 bases and J by 4 bases, with 21 bases between them. This CDR3 is CASSLSPARGRGNTIYF. The CDR3 DNA is TGTGCCAGCAGTCTATCCCCTGCCAGGGGAAGAGGAAACACCATATATTTT.

This clonotype was recorded a few times. The V and J genes are TRBV4-1 and TRBJ1-6, with TRBD1 as a possible D gene (6 bases). Germline lookup yields CDR1 MGHRA and CDR2 YSYEKL. Trimming stripped 0 bases from V and 1 base from J, with 10 bases between. The length of the CDR3 is 17 residues. The CDR3 protein is CASSQDFGQSYNSPLHF. The CDR3 nucleotides are TGCGCCAGCAGCCAAGATTTCGGACAGTCCTATAATTCACCCCTCCACTTT.

The chain joins TRBV6-5 to TRBJ2-5, with D possibly matching TRBD1 (6 bases). This CDR3 region has 13 residues. Germline loops: CDR1 MNHEY, CDR2 SVGAGI. Trimming removed 6 bases at V and 2 bases at J, with 10 bases between. The CDR3 loop reads CASRRGHQETQYF. In DNA, the CDR3 is TGTGCCAGCAGGAGGGGACATCAAGAGACCCAGTACTTC.

The chain recombines TRBV13 with TRBJ2-7; no reliable D call. V was pared by 1 base and J by 0 bases, with 7 bases between. Germline CDR1 reads PRHDT; CDR2 reads FYEKMQ (reference sequence). This CDR3 contains 14 residues. The DNA for the CDR3 is TGTGCCAGCAGCTTAGACATCTCCTCCTACGAGCAGTACTTC. Translated: CASSLDISSYEQYF.

This clonotype was observed once. The rearrangement joins TRBV4-3 to TRBJ2-1; D unclear. The length of the CDR3 is 13 residues. CDR1 and CDR2 from the germline V gene are LGHNA and YSLEER. With 0 bases removed from V and 9 bases from J, the gap between germline ends came to 9 bases. This CDR3 reads CASSQDGLGEQFF. CDR3 bases: TGCGCCAGCAGCCAAGATGGGCTGGGTGAGCAGTTCTTC.

The chain combines TRBV5-6 with TRBJ2-7; TRBD2 might be the D (7 bases). Germline values: CDR1 SGHDT, CDR2 YYEEEE. The CDR3 consists of 15 residues. V was shortened by 2 bases and J by 3 bases, with 15 bases between the two germline ends. For the CDR3, the DNA is TGTGCCAGCAGCTTTATACGGGGGGCGCTCTACGAGCAGTACTTC. Translation: CASSFIRGALYEQYF.

This clonotype was observed a handful of times. This chain connects TRBV12-3 or TRBV12-4 to TRBJ1-5; D gene ambiguous. V gave up 1 base and J gave up 5 bases, with 15 bases separating them. The CDR3 spans 16 residues. DNA for the CDR3: TGTGCCAGCAGTTTAGGAGGGCTGGTTTTCGATCAGCCCCAGCATTTT. This translates into CASSLGGLVFDQPQHF.

The chain combines TRBV12-5 with TRBJ2-1, with a possible D match to TRBD2 (6 bases). Trimming pared 1 base from V and 13 bases from J, leaving 17 bases between. CDR1 and CDR2 (germline): LGHNT, FRNRAP. CDR3 length equals 14 residues. The CDR3 DNA reads TGTGCTAGTGGTTTGGCCCCAACAGGAGGGTTTCAGTTCTTC. The encoded protein is CASGLAPTGGFQFF.

This clonotype was seen only a few times. The rearrangement links TRBV4-2 to TRBJ2-1, with TRBD2 as a possible D gene (5 bases). From germline, CDR1 is LGHNA and CDR2 YNFKEQ. V was cut by 1 base and J by 8 bases, with 9 bases left in between. The CDR3 consists of 13 residues. This chain's CDR3 is CASSQAVGDEQFF. The CDR3 DNA reads TGTGCCAGCAGCCAAGCGGTGGGAGATGAGCAGTTCTTC.

The V and J genes are TRBV7-6 and TRBJ1-2, with 10 bases aligning to TRBD1. CDR3 length: 14 amino acids. Germline-derived CDR1 and CDR2 are SGHVS and FNYEAQ. V shed 0 bases and J 6 bases; nucleotides not matched to a gene: 1. CDR3 in amino acids: CASSLAGQGNGYTF. The CDR3 nucleotides read TGTGCCAGCAGCTTAGCGGGACAGGGGAATGGCTACACCTTC. Complete variable domain (other parts from reference TRBV7-6 and TRBJ1-2): GAGVSQSPRYKVTKRGQDVALRCDPISGHVSLYWYRQALGQGPEFLTYFNYEAQQDKSGLPNDRFSAERPEGSISTLTIQRTEQRDSAMYRCASSLAGQGNGYTFGSGTRLTVV.

In its sample, this clonotype was seen a few times. The chain is built from TRBV5-8 and TRBJ2-7; tentatively, D is TRBD1 or TRBD2 (6 bases each). Germline CDR1 is SGHTS and CDR2 is YDEGEE. The CDR3 has 13 residues. V was trimmed by 4 bases and J by 3 bases, leaving 11 bases between them. In DNA, the CDR3 is TGTGCCAGCAGCAAGGGGGGCTTCTACGAGCAGTACTTC. Translation gives CASSKGGFYEQYF.

CDR3 loop: CASSFEDARRANYGYTF. Here the CDR3 DNA reads TGTGCCAGCAGCTTCGAGGACGCCCGAAGGGCTAACTATGGCTACACCTTC. The genes are TRBV7-9 and TRBJ1-2, with D uncertain. This CDR3 has 17 residues. CDR1 and CDR2 (germline): SEHNR, FQNEAQ (reference sequence). Trimming left V 3 bases short and J 0 bases short, with 17 bases between.

There are a few counts of this clonotype. The V call is TRBV7-6, the J call TRBJ2-2; D gene uncertain. CDR1 and CDR2 (germline): SGHVS, FNYEAQ. The V and J ends lost 4 bases and 4 bases respectively, with 13 bases between them. The CDR3 has 15 residues. CDR3 bases: TGTGCCAGCAGCTACCCCAATGGCGGCACCGGGGAGCTGTTTTTT. Translated, it gives CASSYPNGGTGELFF.

This clonotype was observed a few times. The chain carries TRBV10-3 and TRBJ2-7; D remains unclear. The germline V gene encodes CDR1 ENHRY and CDR2 SYGVKD. The CDR3 contains 12 residues. Trimming took 9 bases from V and 1 from J, leaving 10 bases between them. In DNA form, the CDR3 reads TGTGCCATGGGCCCCGGGTCCTACGAGCAGTACGTC. This codes for CAMGPGSYEQYV.

A note on this clonotype: A junction boundary mismatches the germline segment, possibly from a read error. The chain couples TRBV12-3 or TRBV12-4 to TRBJ2-2, with 15 bases matching TRBD2. There are 19 residues in the CDR3. CDR3 coding DNA: TGTGCCGGCAGTTTAGCGGGACTAGCGGGGGGCCTCAACACCGGGGAGCTGTTTTTT. Protein sequence: CAGSLAGLAGGLNTGELFF.